This T cell receptor (beta chain) was sequenced in a study of blood T cell repertoires in COVID-19. The data were produced by immunoSEQ multiplex PCR, yet TCRdb's version contains in-frame clones alone and is incomplete. The sample includes 180,000 or so clones, over 80% of them seen just once. Germline V gene lookup returns CDR1 SGHNT and CDR2 YYREEE (reference sequence). CDR3 length: 14 residues. As for this clone: The junction and the germline gene differ at one end; a read error may be behind it.

The clonotype originates from an older woman who had recovered from COVID-19. Sample: PBMCs or T cells enriched from blood (not recorded which). The rearrangement links TRBV5-4 to TRBJ2-7; 8 bases are shared with TRBD1. The CDR3 loop is CASRRDRPSNEQYF. In DNA form, the CDR3 reads TGTGCCAGCCGACGGGACAGGCCCTCCAACGAGCAGTACTTC.